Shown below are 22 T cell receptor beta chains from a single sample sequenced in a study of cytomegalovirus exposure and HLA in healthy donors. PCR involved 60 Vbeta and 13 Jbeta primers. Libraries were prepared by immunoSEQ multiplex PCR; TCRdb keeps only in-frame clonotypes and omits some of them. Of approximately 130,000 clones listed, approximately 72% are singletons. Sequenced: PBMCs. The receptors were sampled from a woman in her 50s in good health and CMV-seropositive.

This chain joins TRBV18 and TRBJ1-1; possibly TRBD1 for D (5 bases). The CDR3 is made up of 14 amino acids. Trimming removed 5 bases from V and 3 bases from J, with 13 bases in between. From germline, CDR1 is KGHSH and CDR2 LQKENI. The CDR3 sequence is CASSGGGEYTEAFF. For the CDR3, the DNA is TGTGCCAGCTCAGGCGGGGGGGAATACACTGAAGCTTTCTTT.

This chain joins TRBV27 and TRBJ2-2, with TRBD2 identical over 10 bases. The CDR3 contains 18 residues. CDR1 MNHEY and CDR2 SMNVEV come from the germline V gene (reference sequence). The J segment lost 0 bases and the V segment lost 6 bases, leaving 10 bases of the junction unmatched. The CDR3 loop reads CASRKYGTSEPNTGELFF. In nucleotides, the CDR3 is TGTGCCAGCAGAAAATATGGGACTAGCGAACCGAACACCGGGGAGCTGTTTTTT.

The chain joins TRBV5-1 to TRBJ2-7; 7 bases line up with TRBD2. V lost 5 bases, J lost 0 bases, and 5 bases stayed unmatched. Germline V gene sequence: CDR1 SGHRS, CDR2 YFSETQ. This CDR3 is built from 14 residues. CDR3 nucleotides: TGCGCCAGCAGGACCGGGACTACCTCCTACGAGCAGTACTTC. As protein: CASRTGTTSYEQYF.

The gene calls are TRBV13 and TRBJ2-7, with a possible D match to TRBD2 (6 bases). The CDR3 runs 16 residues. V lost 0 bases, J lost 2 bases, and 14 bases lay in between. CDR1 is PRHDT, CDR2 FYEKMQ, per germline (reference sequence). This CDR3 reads CASSLGLGGRPYEQYF. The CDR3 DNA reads TGTGCCAGCAGCTTAGGCCTCGGGGGACGGCCCTACGAGCAGTACTTC.

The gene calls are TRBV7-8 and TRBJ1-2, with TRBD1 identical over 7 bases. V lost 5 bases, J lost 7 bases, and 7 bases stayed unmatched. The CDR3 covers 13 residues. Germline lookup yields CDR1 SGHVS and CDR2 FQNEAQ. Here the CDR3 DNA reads TGTGCCAGCAGCCCACAGGGGACCTTTGGCTACACCTTC. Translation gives CASSPQGTFGYTF.

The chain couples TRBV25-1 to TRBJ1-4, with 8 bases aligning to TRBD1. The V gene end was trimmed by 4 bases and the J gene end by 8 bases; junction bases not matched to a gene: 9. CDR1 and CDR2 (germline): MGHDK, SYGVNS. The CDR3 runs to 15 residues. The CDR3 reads CASSAGQGVWEKLFF. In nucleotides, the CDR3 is TGTGCCAGCAGTGCCGGACAGGGAGTTTGGGAAAAACTGTTTTTT.

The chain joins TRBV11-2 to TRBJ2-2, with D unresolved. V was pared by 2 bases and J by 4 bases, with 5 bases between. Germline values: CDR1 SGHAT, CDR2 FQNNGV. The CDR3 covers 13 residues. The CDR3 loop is CASSLRGTGELFF. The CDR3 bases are TGTGCCAGCAGCTTAAGAGGCACCGGGGAGCTGTTTTTT.

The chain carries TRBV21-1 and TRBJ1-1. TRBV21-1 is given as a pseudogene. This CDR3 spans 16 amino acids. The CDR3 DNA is TGTGCCAGCAGCCCACACGATGGCCGGGGGAACACTGAAGCTTTCTTT. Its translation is CASSPHDGRGNTEAFF.

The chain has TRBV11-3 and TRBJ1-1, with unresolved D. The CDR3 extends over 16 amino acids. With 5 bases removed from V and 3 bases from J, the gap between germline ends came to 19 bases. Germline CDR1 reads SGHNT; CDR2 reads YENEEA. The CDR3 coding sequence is TGTGCCAGCAGCCGCTCTCCCCAAGCCGAGTACACTGAAGCTTTCTTT. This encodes CASSRSPQAEYTEAFF.

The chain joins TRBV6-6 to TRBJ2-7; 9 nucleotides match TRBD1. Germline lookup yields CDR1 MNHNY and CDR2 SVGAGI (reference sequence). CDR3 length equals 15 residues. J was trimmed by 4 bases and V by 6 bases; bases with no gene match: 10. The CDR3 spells CASRPTGTGRYEQYF. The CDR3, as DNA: TGTGCCAGCAGGCCAACCGGGACAGGGAGGTACGAGCAGTACTTC.

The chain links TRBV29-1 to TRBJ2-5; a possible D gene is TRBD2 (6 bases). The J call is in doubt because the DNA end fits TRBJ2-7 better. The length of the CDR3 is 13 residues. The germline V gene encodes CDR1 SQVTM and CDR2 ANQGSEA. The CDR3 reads CSVGGRGRDEQYF. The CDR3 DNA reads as TGCAGCGTTGGTGGGCGGGGAAGGGACGAGCAGTACTTC.

The CDR3 DNA reads as TGTGCCTGGAGGGACGCGAGGGATTCACCCCTCCACTTT. Its translation: CAWRDARDSPLHF. The chain has TRBV30 and TRBJ1-6; no clear D. The CDR3 is made up of 13 amino acids. Trimming left V 3 bases short and J 8 bases short, with 11 bases between. Germline CDR1 is GTSNPN and CDR2 is SVGIG (reference sequence).

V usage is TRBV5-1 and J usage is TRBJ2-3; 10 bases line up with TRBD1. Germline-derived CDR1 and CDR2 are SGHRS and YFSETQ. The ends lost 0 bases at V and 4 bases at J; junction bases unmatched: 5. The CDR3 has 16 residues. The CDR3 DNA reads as TGCGCCAGCAGCTTGGGACAGGGGGCGCGGTCAGATACGCAGTATTTT. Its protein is CASSLGQGARSDTQYF. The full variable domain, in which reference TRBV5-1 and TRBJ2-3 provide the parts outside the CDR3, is KAGVTQTPRYLIKTRGQQVTLSCSPISGHRSVSWYQQTPGQGLQFLFEYFSETQRNKGNFPGRFSGRQFSNSRSEMNVSTLELGDSALYLCASSLGQGARSDTQYFGPGTRLTVL.

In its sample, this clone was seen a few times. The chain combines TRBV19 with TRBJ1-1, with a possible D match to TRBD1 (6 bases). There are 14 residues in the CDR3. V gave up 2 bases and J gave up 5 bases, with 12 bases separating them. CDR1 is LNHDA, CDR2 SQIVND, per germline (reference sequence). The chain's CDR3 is CASSIYEQGTEAFF. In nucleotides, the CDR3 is TGTGCCAGTAGTATATATGAACAGGGAACTGAAGCTTTCTTT.

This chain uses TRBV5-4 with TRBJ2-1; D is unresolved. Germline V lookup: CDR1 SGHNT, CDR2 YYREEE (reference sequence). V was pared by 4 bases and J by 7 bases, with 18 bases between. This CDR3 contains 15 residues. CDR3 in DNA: TGTGCCAGCAGCCCTGACTCCCTCCGGGTAAATGAGCAGTTCTTC. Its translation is CASSPDSLRVNEQFF. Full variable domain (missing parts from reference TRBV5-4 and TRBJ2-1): ETGVTQSPTHLIKTRGQQVTLRCSSQSGHNTVSWYQQALGQGPQFIFQYYREEENGRGNFPPRFSGLQFPNYSSELNVNALELDDSALYLCASSPDSLRVNEQFFGPGTRLTVL.

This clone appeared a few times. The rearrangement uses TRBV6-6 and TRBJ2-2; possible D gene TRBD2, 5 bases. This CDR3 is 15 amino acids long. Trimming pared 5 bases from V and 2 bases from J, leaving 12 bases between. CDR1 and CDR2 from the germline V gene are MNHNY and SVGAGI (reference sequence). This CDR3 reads CASSKTGINTGELFF. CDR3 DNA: TGTGCCAGCAGTAAGACCGGGATTAACACCGGGGAGCTGTTTTTT.

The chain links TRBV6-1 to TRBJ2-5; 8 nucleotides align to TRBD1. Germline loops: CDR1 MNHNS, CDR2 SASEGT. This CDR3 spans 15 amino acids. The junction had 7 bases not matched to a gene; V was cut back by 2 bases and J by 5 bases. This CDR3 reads CASSELAGGWETQYF. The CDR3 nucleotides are TGTGCCAGCAGTGAATTGGCAGGGGGCTGGGAGACCCAGTACTTC.

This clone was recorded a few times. The CDR3 sequence: CASSPRSVEASGGAFF. CDR3 DNA: TGTGCCAGCAGCCCTCGCAGTGTGGAGGCCTCAGGGGGAGCTTTCTTT. The chain joins TRBV9 to TRBJ1-1, with 7 bases fitting TRBD1. Germline CDR1 is SGDLS and CDR2 is YYNGEE. After removal of 4 bases from V and 10 bases from J, the junction contained 19 bases not matched to a gene. The CDR3 loop spans 16 amino acids.

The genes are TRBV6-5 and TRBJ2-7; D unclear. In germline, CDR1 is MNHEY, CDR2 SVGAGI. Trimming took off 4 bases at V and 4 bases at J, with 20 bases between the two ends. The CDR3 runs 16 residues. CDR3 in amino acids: CASSFITKKTAYEQYF. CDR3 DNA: TGTGCCAGCAGTTTTATCACTAAGAAGACGGCATACGAGCAGTACTTC.

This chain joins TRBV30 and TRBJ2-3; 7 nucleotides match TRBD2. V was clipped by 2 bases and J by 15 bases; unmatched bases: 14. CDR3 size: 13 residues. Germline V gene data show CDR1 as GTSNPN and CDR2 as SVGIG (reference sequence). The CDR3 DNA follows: TGTGCCTGGAGTACAAAGGGTGGGGGGGGTCATTATTTT. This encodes CAWSTKGGGGHYF.

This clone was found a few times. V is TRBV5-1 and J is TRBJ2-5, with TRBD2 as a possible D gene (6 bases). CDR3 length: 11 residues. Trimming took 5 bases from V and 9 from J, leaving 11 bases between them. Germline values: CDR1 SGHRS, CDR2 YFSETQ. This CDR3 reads CASRTGEAQYF. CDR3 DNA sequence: TGCGCCAGCAGGACGGGGGAGGCCCAGTACTTC. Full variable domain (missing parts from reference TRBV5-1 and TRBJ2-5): KAGVTQTPRYLIKTRGQQVTLSCSPISGHRSVSWYQQTPGQGLQFLFEYFSETQRNKGNFPGRFSGRQFSNSRSEMNVSTLELGDSALYLCASRTGEAQYFGPGTRLLVL.

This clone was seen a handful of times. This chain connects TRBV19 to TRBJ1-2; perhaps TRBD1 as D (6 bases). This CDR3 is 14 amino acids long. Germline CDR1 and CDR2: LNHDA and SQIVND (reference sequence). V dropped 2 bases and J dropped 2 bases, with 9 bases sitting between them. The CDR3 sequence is CASSIRQGNYGYTF. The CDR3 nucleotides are TGTGCCAGTAGTATACGGCAGGGGAACTATGGCTACACCTTC.